This T cell receptor (beta chain) comes out of a study of radiation and T cells in renal cell carcinoma. Regarding the study as a whole: In blood, top tumor clones expanded by 2 weeks, shrinking by 4.

With respect to this clone: Its matching antigen is unknown.

Time point meaning: blood 4 weeks post-SBRT, at nephrectomy. The sample's treatment: 15 Gy SBRT to primary tumor, nephrectomy 4 weeks later. Serial blood draws occurred at baseline and 2 and 4 weeks post-SBRT. Trimming cost V 3 bases and J 1 base, with 4 bases left between them. The CDR3 totals 12 residues. Germline CDR1 SGHNT, CDR2 YYREEE (reference sequence). TCRdb keeps only in-frame clones here, not all; method: immunoSEQ multiplex PCR. The profile shows roughly 58,000 clones, around three quarters of them singletons. The clonotype originates from a man aged 55 to 69 with renal cell carcinoma. The material sequenced was blood, taken from a patient whose treatment included radiotherapy and nephrectomy. This sequence joins TRBV5-4 and TRBJ1-1, with D unresolved. The CDR3 nucleotides are TGTGCCAGCAGCTGGGCGAACACTGAAGCTTTCTTT. This translates into CASSWANTEAFF.